The 16 T cell receptor beta chains reported below all come from one sample, sequenced in a study of T cells in Graves' hyperthyroidism and ophthalmopathy. It was RNA transcripts that yielded the amplified TCR beta CDR3 regions. With the HTBI primer set, the TCR CDR3 went through a first round of RT-PCR. TCRdb reprocessed the multiplex PCR reads with MiXCR, giving one entry per CDR3 protein. This table has hundreds of thousands of distinct CDR3 sequences, approximately 40% appearing once. Material for sequencing was blood. These receptors all come from a woman aged 40-49 years with Graves' hyperthyroidism.

The gene calls are TRBV7-9 and TRBJ2-7; 14 positions match TRBD2. CDR3 length: 15 residues. Germline loops: CDR1 SEHNR, CDR2 FQNEAQ (reference sequence). Losses at the gene ends were 4 bases for V and 6 bases for J; bases not matched to a gene: 5. This CDR3 is CASSSGTSGSTEQYF. As DNA, the CDR3 is TGTGCCAGCAGCTCGGGGACTAGCGGGAGTACCGAGCAGTACTTC.

This clonotype was detected ten times or more. The chain combines TRBV20-1 with TRBJ2-7; 8 bases match TRBD2. The CDR3 totals 13 residues. Germline V gene sequence: CDR1 DFQATT, CDR2 SNEGSKA (reference sequence). Germline trimming cut 5 bases from V and 5 bases from J; bases unmatched to any gene: 8. The CDR3 loop reads CSAGRTSLHEQYF. CDR3 bases: TGCAGTGCTGGCCGGACTAGCCTCCACGAGCAGTACTTC.

This clonotype was observed many times. The chain employs TRBV7-8 and TRBJ2-7; TRBD1 aligns across 8 bases. Germline-derived CDR1 and CDR2 are SGHVS and FQNEAQ. The CDR3 totals 15 residues. Losses at the gene ends were 1 base for V and 3 bases for J; bases not matched to a gene: 5. The CDR3 DNA reads TGTGCCAGCAGCTTAGACGGACAGGGAGTCTACGAGCAGTACTTC. Protein: CASSLDGQGVYEQYF. The full variable domain, completed using reference TRBV7-8 and TRBJ2-7, is GAGVSQSPRYKVAKRGQDVALRCDPISGHVSLFWYQQALGQGPEFLTYFQNEAQLDKSGLPSDRFFAERPEGSVSTLKIQRTQQEDSAVYLCASSLDGQGVYEQYFGPGTRLTVT.

This clonotype was counted at least ten times. V is TRBV7-3 and J is TRBJ2-7; TRBD1 matches 9 bases. CDR1 and CDR2 from the germline V gene are SGHTA and FQGTGA. J gave up 6 bases and V 5 bases, and 5 bases lay outside the gene matches. The CDR3 is made up of 13 amino acids. The CDR3 here is CASSPGQGSEQYF. CDR3 bases: TGTGCCAGCAGCCCGGGACAGGGCTCCGAGCAGTACTTC.

J is TRBJ2-5 and V is TRBV2; 8 nucleotides agree with TRBD2. V dropped 5 bases and J dropped 4; count of bases not matched to a gene: 12. CDR3 length: 16 amino acids. CDR1 is SNHLY and CDR2 is FYNNEI in the germline V gene. The CDR3 protein is CASSSPRGGRRETQYF. The CDR3 DNA reads as TGTGCCAGCAGTTCACCCCGGGGGGGGCGGCGAGAGACCCAGTACTTC.

This clonotype was counted at least ten times. The chain recombines TRBV9 with TRBJ1-1; the D gene is possibly TRBD1 (5 bases). V gave up 0 bases and J gave up 0 bases, with 9 bases separating them. Germline CDR1 is SGDLS and CDR2 is YYNGEE. This CDR3 has 15 amino acids. The CDR3 loop is CASSVAGGMNTEAFF. CDR3 sequence (DNA): TGTGCCAGCAGCGTAGCTGGGGGGATGAACACTGAAGCTTTCTTT.

The rearrangement joins TRBV4-1 to TRBJ2-7; D unresolved. CDR3 length equals 13 residues. Germline V gene sequence: CDR1 MGHRA, CDR2 YSYEKL. V was trimmed by 4 bases and J by 4 bases, leaving 11 bases between them. The DNA for the CDR3 is TGCGCCAGCAGCCCCCAGACTTTTTACGAGCAGTACTTC. Translation gives CASSPQTFYEQYF.

The chain has TRBV29-1 and TRBJ2-3; D not certain. The CDR3 extends over 15 amino acids. The germline CDR1 and CDR2 sequences are SQVTM and ANQGSEA. V lost 6 bases and J 1 base, leaving 17 bases between the germline ends. In nucleotides, the CDR3 is TGCAGCGTAGCCGTCTGGGATCAGGGCACAGATACGCAGTATTTT. Translation gives CSVAVWDQGTDTQYF.

In this sample, this clonotype turned up many times. The chain is built from TRBV6-5 and TRBJ1-5; tentatively, D is TRBD1 (6 bases). CDR1 is MNHEY, CDR2 SVGAGI, per germline. The germline V and J ends were trimmed by 4 bases and 5 bases, with 12 bases remaining between them. This CDR3 contains 14 residues. In DNA form, the CDR3 reads TGTGCCAGCAGTTTTGGGGGGGCAGATCAGCCCCAGCATTTT. It yields the protein CASSFGGADQPQHF.

Concerning this clonotype: A clone one base away is much larger, so this may be a read error. The chain couples TRBV19 to TRBJ2-6; no clear D. V was pared by 4 bases and J by 6 bases, with 13 bases between. Germline V gene lookup returns CDR1 LNHDA and CDR2 SQIVND (reference sequence). The CDR3 is made up of 15 amino acids. This chain's CDR3 is CASSTFDSPANVLTF. In nucleotides, the CDR3 is TGTGCCAGTAGTACTTTCGACTCCCCGGCCAACGTCCTGACTTTC.

In its sample, this clonotype was seen many times. The chain couples TRBV2 to TRBJ1-5; tentative D call: TRBD1 (5 bases). The germline gives CDR1 SNHLY, CDR2 FYNNEI. The CDR3 consists of 13 residues. V shed 3 bases and J shed 5 bases, with 8 bases lying between them. This CDR3 is CASSDRAYQPQHF. The CDR3 DNA sequence: TGTGCCAGCAGTGACAGGGCATATCAGCCCCAGCATTTT. Combining the CDR3 with reference TRBV2 and TRBJ1-5 gives the whole variable domain EPEVTQTPSHQVTQMGQEVILRCVPISNHLYFYWYRQILGQKVEFLVSFYNNEISEKSEIFDDQFSVERPDGSNFTLKIRSTKLEDSAMYFCASSDRAYQPQHFGDGTRLSIL.

This clonotype has only a few counts. The rearrangement links TRBV4-1 to TRBJ1-5, with D possibly TRBD1 on 6 matching bases. This CDR3 region has 15 residues. Germline V gene data show CDR1 as MGHRA and CDR2 as YSYEKL. Trimming stripped 1 base from V and 3 bases from J, with 10 bases between. CDR3: CASSQVSGVNQPQHF. CDR3 sequence (DNA): TGCGCCAGCAGCCAAGTTTCAGGGGTCAATCAGCCCCAGCATTTT.

This clonotype was seen repeatedly, ten times or more. The V gene is TRBV6-5, the J gene TRBJ1-4; D remains ambiguous. V lost 4 bases to trimming and J lost 3 bases, with 9 bases between them. CDR1 and CDR2 (germline): MNHEY, SVGAGI. CDR3 length: 14 residues. The CDR3 spells CASSSHGSNEKLFF. DNA of the CDR3: TGTGCCAGCAGTTCGCACGGATCTAATGAAAAACTGTTTTTT.

This clonotype has only a few counts. The rearrangement links TRBV9 to TRBJ2-1; D may be TRBD2 (5 bases). Germline V gene data show CDR1 as SGDLS and CDR2 as YYNGEE. This CDR3 region has 15 residues. The V gene lost 0 bases and the J gene lost 6 bases, with 13 bases spanning the gap. CDR3: CASSVEGSGFNEQFF. Written as DNA, the CDR3 is TGTGCCAGCAGCGTAGAAGGTTCGGGATTCAATGAGCAGTTCTTC.

This clonotype was seen a few times. The chain employs TRBV5-1 and TRBJ1-6, with unresolved D. V was pared by 0 bases and J by 0 bases, with 10 bases between. The CDR3 loop spans 17 amino acids. Germline V CDR1 and CDR2: SGHRS, YFSETQ. The CDR3 nucleotides read TGCGCCAGCAGCTTGGAGGGAGGTCTCTCCTATAATTCACCCCTCCACTTT. Protein: CASSLEGGLSYNSPLHF.

The chain links TRBV11-3 to TRBJ1-2, with a tentative D call TRBD1 (6 bases). The V gene lost 4 bases and the J gene lost 2 bases, with 11 bases spanning the gap. Looked up from germline, CDR1 is SGHNT and CDR2 is YENEEA. This CDR3 region has 14 residues. This chain's CDR3 is CASSSIGGNYGYTF. The CDR3 DNA is TGTGCCAGCAGCTCAATAGGGGGGAACTATGGCTACACCTTC.